This TCR beta chain came from a study of shared clonotypes between healthy human individuals. Here immunoSEQ multiplex PCR was the method, and the copy in TCRdb shows in-frame clones only, minus some. In the table there are over 850,000 clones, roughly 74% of which are singletons. The CDR3 has 15 residues. V was pared by 2 bases and J by 1 base, with 11 bases between. In germline, CDR1 is MNHEY, CDR2 SMNVEV (reference sequence). The source is a man aged 18 to 35 in good health. Some clones in this sample may be carry-over from other donors' samples. The sequenced sample consisted of memory CD4+ T cells from PBMCs. Stated subset: CD45RA-negative fraction. The V and J genes are TRBV27 and TRBJ1-1; unclear D gene. The CDR3 spells CASSLRRRSNTEAFF. The CDR3 region has the DNA TGTGCCAGCAGTTTACGACGACGATCGAACACTGAAGCTTTCTTT.